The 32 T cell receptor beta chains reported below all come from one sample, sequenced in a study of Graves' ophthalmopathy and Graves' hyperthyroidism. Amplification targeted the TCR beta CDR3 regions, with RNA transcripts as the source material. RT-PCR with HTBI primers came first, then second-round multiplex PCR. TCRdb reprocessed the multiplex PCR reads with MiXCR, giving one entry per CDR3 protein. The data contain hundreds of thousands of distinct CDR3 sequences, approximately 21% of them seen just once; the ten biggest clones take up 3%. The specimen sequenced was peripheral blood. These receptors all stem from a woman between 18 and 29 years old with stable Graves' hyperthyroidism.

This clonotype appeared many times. CDR3 coding DNA: TGTGCCAGCAGCTTATATGGGGGCGGGGGCAATCAGCCCCAGCATTTT. As protein: CASSLYGGGGNQPQHF. V is TRBV11-2 and J is TRBJ1-5, with D maybe TRBD1 (6 bases). Trimming stripped 2 bases from V and 2 bases from J, with 13 bases between. The CDR3 loop spans 16 amino acids. Per the germline V gene, CDR1 is SGHAT and CDR2 is FQNNGV.

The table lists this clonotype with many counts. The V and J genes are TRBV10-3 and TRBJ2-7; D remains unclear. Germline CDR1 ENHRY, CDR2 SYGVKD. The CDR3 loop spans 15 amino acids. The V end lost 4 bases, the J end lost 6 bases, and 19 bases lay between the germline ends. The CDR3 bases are TGTGCCATCAGTGGGTCGGACCGCCGACCCACCGAGCAGTACTTC. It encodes CAISGSDRRPTEQYF.

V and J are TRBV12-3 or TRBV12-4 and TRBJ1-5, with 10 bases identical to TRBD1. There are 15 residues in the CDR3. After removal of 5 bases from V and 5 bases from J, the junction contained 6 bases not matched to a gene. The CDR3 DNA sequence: TGTGCCAGCAGTCCCAGGGGACAGGGGTATCAGCCCCAGCATTTT. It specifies CASSPRGQGYQPQHF.

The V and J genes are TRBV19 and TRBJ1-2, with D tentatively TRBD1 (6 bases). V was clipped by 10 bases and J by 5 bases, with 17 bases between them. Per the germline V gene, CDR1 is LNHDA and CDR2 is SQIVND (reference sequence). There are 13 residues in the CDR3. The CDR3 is CATRAGQLYGYTF. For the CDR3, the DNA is TGTGCCACCAGGGCAGGACAGCTTTATGGCTACACCTTC.

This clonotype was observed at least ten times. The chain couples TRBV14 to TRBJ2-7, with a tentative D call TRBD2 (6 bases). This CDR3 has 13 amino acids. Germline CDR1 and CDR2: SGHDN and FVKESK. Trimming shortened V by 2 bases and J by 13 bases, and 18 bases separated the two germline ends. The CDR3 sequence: CASSQSRDSTRYF. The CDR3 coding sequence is TGTGCCAGCAGCCAATCACGGGACTCTACGCGATACTTC.

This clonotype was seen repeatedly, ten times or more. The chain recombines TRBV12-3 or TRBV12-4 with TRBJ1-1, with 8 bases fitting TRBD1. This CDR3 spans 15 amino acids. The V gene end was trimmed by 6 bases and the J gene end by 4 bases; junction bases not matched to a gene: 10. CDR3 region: CASRGDRQGSTEAFF. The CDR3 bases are TGTGCCAGCAGGGGGGACCGACAGGGGAGCACTGAAGCTTTCTTT.

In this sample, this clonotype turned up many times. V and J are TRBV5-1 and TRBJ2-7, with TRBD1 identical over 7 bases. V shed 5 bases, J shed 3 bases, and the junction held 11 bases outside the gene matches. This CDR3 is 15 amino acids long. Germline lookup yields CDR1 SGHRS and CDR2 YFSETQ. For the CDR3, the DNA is TGCGCCAGCAGGTCATCGACAGGGAGAGTCTACGAGCAGTACTTC. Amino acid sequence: CASRSSTGRVYEQYF.

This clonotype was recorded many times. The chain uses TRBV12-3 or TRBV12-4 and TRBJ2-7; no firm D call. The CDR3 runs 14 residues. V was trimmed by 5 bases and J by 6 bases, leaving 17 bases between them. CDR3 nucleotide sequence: TGTGCCAGCAGTCCCTCGGTGGGAACTGGCGAGCAGTACTTC. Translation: CASSPSVGTGEQYF.

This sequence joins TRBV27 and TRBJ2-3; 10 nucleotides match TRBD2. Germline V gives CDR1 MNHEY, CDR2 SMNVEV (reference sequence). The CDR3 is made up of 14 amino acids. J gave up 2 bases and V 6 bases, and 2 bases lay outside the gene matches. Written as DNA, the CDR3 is TGTGCCAGCAGACTAGCGGGAAACACAGATACGCAGTATTTT. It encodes CASRLAGNTDTQYF.

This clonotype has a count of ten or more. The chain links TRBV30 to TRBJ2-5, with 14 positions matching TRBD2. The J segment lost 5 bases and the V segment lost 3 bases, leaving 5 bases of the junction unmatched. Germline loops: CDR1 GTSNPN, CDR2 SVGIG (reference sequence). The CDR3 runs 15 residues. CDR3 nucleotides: TGTGCCTGGAGAAGACTAGCGGGAGGGGGTGAGACCCAGTACTTC. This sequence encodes CAWRRLAGGGETQYF.

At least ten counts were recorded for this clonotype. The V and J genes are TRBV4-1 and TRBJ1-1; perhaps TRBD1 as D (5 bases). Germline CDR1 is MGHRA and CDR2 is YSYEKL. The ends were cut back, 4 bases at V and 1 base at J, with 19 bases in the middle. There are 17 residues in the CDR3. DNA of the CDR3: TGCGCCAGCAGCCTTCTCCGACAGAGGAGACGGAACACTGAAGCTTTCTTT. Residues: CASSLLRQRRRNTEAFF.

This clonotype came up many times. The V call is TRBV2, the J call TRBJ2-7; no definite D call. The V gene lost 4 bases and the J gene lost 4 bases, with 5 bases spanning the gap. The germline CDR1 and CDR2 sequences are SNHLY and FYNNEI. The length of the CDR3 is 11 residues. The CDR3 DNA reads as TGTGCCAGCAGTGCTCAATACGAGCAGTACTTC. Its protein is CASSAQYEQYF.

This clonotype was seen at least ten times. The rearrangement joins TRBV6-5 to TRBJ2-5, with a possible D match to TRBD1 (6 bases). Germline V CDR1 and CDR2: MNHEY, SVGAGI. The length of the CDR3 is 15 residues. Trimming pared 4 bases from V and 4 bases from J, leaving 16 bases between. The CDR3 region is CASSSYRVGSETQYF. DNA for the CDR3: TGTGCCAGCAGTTCGTACAGGGTTGGTTCAGAGACCCAGTACTTC.

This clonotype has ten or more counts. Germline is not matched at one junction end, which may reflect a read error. The CDR3 reads CASKKTGKAEAFF. The CDR3 DNA reads as TGTGCCAGCAAGAAGACAGGGAAGGCTGAGGCTTTCTTT. This chain connects TRBV7-9 to TRBJ1-1, with 7 bases that match TRBD1. Germline V CDR1 and CDR2: SEHNR, FQNEAQ (reference sequence). CDR3 length equals 13 residues.

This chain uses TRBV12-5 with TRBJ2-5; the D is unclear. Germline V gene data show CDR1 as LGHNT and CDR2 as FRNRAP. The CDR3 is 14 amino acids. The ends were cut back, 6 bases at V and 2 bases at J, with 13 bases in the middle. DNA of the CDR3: TGTGCTAGTGGGGAGACACGCCAACAAGAGACCCAGTACTTC. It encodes CASGETRQQETQYF.

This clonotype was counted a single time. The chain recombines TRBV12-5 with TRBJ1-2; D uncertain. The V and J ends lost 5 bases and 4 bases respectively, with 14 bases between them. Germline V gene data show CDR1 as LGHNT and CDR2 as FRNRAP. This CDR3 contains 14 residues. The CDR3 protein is CASGPTSQIYGYTF. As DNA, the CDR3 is TGTGCTAGTGGTCCTACCTCACAAATCTATGGCTACACCTTC.

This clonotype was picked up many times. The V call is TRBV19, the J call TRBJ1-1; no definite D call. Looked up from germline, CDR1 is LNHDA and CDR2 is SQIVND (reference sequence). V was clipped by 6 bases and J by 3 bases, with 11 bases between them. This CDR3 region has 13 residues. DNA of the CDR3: TGTGCCAGTAGGGGGAGGAGGGACACTGAAGCTTTCTTT. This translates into CASRGRRDTEAFF.

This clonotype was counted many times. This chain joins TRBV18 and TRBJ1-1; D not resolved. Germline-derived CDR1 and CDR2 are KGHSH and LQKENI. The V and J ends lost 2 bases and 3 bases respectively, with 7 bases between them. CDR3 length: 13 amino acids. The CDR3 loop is CASSPSVYTEAFF. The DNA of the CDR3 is TGTGCCAGCTCACCATCAGTGTACACTGAAGCTTTCTTT. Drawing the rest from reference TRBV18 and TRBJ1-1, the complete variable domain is NAGVMQNPRHLVRRRGQEARLRCSPMKGHSHVYWYRQLPEEGLKFMVYLQKENIIDESGMPKERFSAEFPKEGPSILRIQQVVRGDSAAYFCASSPSVYTEAFFGQGTRLTVV.

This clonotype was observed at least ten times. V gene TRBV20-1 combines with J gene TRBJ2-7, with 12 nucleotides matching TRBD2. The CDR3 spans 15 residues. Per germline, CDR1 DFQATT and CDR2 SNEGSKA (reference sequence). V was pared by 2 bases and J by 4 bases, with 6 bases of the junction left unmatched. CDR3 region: CSARLAGGPSYEQYF. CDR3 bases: TGCAGTGCTAGACTAGCGGGAGGGCCGTCGTACGAGCAGTACTTC.

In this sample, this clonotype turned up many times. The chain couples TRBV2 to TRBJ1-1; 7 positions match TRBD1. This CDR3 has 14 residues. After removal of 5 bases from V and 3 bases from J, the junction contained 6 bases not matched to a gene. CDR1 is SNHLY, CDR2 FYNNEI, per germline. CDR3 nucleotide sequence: TGTGCCAGCAGTCCACAGGGGTTGTACACTGAAGCTTTCTTT. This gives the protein CASSPQGLYTEAFF.

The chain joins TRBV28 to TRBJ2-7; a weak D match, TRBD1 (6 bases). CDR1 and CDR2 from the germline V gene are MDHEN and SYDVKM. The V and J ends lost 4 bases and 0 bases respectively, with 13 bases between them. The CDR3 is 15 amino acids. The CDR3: CASSSRQAYSYEQYF. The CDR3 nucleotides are TGTGCCAGCAGTTCCCGACAGGCATACTCCTACGAGCAGTACTTC.

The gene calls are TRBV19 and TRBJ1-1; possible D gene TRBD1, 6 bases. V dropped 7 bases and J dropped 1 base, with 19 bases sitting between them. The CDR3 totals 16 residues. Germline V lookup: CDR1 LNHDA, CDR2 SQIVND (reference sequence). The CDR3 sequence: CASTSQIDRPNTEAFF. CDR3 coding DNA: TGTGCCAGTACCTCTCAAATTGACAGGCCGAACACTGAAGCTTTCTTT.

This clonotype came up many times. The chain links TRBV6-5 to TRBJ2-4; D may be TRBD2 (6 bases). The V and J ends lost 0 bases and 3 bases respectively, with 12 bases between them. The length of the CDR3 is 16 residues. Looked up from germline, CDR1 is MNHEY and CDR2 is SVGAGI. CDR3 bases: TGTGCCAGCAGTTACTCCCGTAGCGGCCTCAAAAACATTCAGTACTTC. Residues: CASSYSRSGLKNIQYF.

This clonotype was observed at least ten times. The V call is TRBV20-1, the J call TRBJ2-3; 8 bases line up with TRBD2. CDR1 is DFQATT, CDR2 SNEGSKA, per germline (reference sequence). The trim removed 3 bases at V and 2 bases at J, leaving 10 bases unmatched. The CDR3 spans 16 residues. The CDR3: CSARMRRAGATDTQYF. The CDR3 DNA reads TGCAGTGCTAGGATGAGACGAGCGGGAGCCACAGATACGCAGTATTTT.

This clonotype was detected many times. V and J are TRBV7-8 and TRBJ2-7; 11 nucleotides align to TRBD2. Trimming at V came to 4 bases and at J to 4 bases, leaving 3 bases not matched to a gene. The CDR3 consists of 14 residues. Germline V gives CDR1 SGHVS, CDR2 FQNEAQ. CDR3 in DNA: TGTGCCAGCAGCTCCCGACTAGCGGGATACGAGCAGTACTTC. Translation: CASSSRLAGYEQYF.

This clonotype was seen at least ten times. The CDR3 is CASSPTSQAEQYF. CDR3 in DNA: TGTGCCAGCAGCCCGACTAGCCAAGCCGAGCAGTACTTC. This chain connects TRBV11-2 to TRBJ2-7, with TRBD2 identical over 7 bases. The CDR3 extends over 13 amino acids. Germline V gene data show CDR1 as SGHAT and CDR2 as FQNNGV. V was clipped by 5 bases and J by 6 bases; unmatched bases: 7.

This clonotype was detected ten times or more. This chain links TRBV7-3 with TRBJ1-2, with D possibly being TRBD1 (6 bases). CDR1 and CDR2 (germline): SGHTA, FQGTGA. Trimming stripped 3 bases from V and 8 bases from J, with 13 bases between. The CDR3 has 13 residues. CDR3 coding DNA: TGTGCCAGCAGCTTCCGAGGGGGGGCCGGCTACACCTTC. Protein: CASSFRGGAGYTF.

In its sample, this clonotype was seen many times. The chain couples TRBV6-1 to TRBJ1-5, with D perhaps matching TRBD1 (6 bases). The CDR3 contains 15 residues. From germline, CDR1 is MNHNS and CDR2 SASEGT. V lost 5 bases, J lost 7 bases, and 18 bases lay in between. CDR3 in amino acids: CASSTTDSGTQPQHF. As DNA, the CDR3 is TGTGCCAGCAGTACGACGGACAGTGGAACACAGCCCCAGCATTTT.

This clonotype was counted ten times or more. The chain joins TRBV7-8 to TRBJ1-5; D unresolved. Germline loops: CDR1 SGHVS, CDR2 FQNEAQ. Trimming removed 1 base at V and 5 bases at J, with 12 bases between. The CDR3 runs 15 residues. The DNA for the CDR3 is TGTGCCAGCAGCTTAGATATCAGGCCCCATCAGCCCCAGCATTTT. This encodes CASSLDIRPHQPQHF. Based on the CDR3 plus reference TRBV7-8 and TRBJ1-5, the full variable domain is GAGVSQSPRYKVAKRGQDVALRCDPISGHVSLFWYQQALGQGPEFLTYFQNEAQLDKSGLPSDRFFAERPEGSVSTLKIQRTQQEDSAVYLCASSLDIRPHQPQHFGDGTRLSIL.

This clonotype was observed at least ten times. CDR3 region: CASSTHQTLTSSNQPQHF. The CDR3 DNA reads as TGTGCCAGCAGCACCCACCAGACTCTTACATCTAGCAATCAGCCCCAGCATTTT. This chain uses TRBV12-3 or TRBV12-4 with TRBJ1-5; D remains unclear. Trimming shortened V by 6 bases and J by 0 bases, and 21 bases separated the two germline ends. This CDR3 has 18 amino acids.

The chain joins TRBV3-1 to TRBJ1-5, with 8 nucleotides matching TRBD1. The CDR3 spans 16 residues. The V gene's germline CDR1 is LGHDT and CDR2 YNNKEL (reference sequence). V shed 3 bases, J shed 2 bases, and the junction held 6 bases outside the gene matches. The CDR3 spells CASSHTGGRGNQPQHF. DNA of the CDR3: TGTGCCAGCAGCCACACAGGGGGTAGAGGCAATCAGCCCCAGCATTTT.

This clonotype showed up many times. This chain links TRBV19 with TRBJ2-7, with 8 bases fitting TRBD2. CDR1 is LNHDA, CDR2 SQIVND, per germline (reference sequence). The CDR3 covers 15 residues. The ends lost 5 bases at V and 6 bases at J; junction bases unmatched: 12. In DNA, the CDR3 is TGTGCCAGTAGTTCGGGGAGCGGGAGTGGCCCCGAGCAGTACTTC. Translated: CASSSGSGSGPEQYF. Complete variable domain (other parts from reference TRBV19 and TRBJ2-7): DGGITQSPKYLFRKEGQNVTLSCEQNLNHDAMYWYRQDPGQGLRLIYYSQIVNDFQKGDIAEGYSVSREKKESFPLTVTSAQKNPTAFYLCASSSGSGSGPEQYFGPGTRLTVT.